The 32 T cell receptor beta chains reported below all come from one sample, sequenced in a study of blood T cell repertoires in COVID-19. The data were produced by immunoSEQ multiplex PCR, yet TCRdb's version contains in-frame clones alone and is incomplete. The sample includes hundreds of thousands of clones, around 91% of them seen just once. What was sequenced was PBMCs or T cells enriched from blood (not recorded which). The receptors were sampled from a man aged 30 to 45 who had recovered from COVID-19.

The V call is TRBV3-1 (or the pseudogene TRBV3-2), the J call TRBJ1-1; D is ambiguous. The CDR3 loop spans 14 amino acids. V lost 4 bases and J lost 7, with 16 bases in between. Germline V gene lookup returns CDR1 LGHDT and CDR2 YNNKEL (reference sequence). The CDR3, as DNA: TGTGCCAGCAGCCGAGACGGGGTAGACCGTGAAGCTTTCTTT. This translates into CASSRDGVDREAFF.

The gene calls are TRBV5-1 and TRBJ1-1; D is ambiguous. V shed 5 bases and J shed 0 bases, with 20 bases lying between them. Germline lookup yields CDR1 SGHRS and CDR2 YFSETQ. CDR3 length: 17 residues. The CDR3 bases are TGCGCCAGCAGAGGGAGGGAACTCAAACTTATGAACACTGAAGCTTTCTTT. The encoded protein is CASRGRELKLMNTEAFF.

This sequence joins TRBV28 and TRBJ2-1, with 12 bases aligning to TRBD2. V trimming: 6 bases; J trimming: 5 bases; junction bases outside the gene matches: 5. This CDR3 has 15 amino acids. Germline CDR1 reads MDHEN; CDR2 reads SYDVKM. CDR3 protein: CASSQTSGGDNEQFF. For the CDR3, the DNA is TGTGCCAGCAGCCAGACTAGCGGGGGTGACAATGAGCAGTTCTTC. Using reference TRBV28 and TRBJ2-1 for the parts outside the CDR3, the full variable domain is DVKVTQSSRYLVKRTGEKVFLECVQDMDHENMFWYRQDPGLGLRLIYFSYDVKMKEKGDIPEGYSVSREKKERFSLILESASTNQTSMYLCASSQTSGGDNEQFFGPGTRLTVL.

The chain employs TRBV7-9 and TRBJ2-2; TRBD1 is a possible D gene (6 bases). The CDR3 sequence is 14 residues long. Germline assignment: CDR1 SEHNR and CDR2 FQNEAQ (reference sequence). The V end lost 3 bases, the J end lost 7 bases, and 12 bases lay between the germline ends. The CDR3 nucleotides read TGTGCCAGCAGCTTCTGGACAGAGGGCGGGGAGCTGTTTTTT. It translates to CASSFWTEGGELFF.

V usage is TRBV4-2 and J usage is TRBJ2-1; TRBD1 matches at 11 bases. This CDR3 region has 14 residues. Per germline, CDR1 LGHNA and CDR2 YNFKEQ. The V and J ends lost 6 bases and 5 bases, in that order; junction bases with no gene match: 3. In DNA, the CDR3 is TGTGCCAGCAGGGGACAGGGGGGACACAATGAGCAGTTCTTC. Its translation: CASRGQGGHNEQFF.

The chain uses TRBV9 and TRBJ2-4; 7 bases map to TRBD1. From germline, CDR1 is SGDLS and CDR2 YYNGEE. The CDR3 runs to 16 residues. Trimming at V came to 3 bases and at J to 0 bases, leaving 6 bases not matched to a gene. DNA of the CDR3: TGTGCCAGCAGCGGGGACAGCTCCTTAGCCAAAAACATTCAGTACTTC. This gives the protein CASSGDSSLAKNIQYF.

This chain uses TRBV27 with TRBJ1-1, with a possible D match to TRBD1 (5 bases). Between the trimmed V and J ends, which lost 2 bases and 3 bases, there was a span of 16 bases. Germline CDR1 MNHEY, CDR2 SMNVEV (reference sequence). The CDR3 is 16 residues long. CDR3 in DNA: TGTGCCAGCAGTTTAACGAGGGTAGCGGGGCACACTGAAGCTTTCTTT. Protein: CASSLTRVAGHTEAFF.

V is TRBV24-1 and J is TRBJ2-7, with 8 bases aligning to TRBD2. Trimming removed 4 bases from V and 7 bases from J; junction bases left unmatched: 17. The CDR3 extends over 17 amino acids. Germline V lookup: CDR1 KGHDR, CDR2 SFDVKD. CDR3 bases: TGTGCCACCAGTGACTACCCACGGGAGGGGACGTCTGAGGAGCAGTACTTC. It encodes CATSDYPREGTSEEQYF.

V gene TRBV12-3 or TRBV12-4 combines with J gene TRBJ1-2; D is ambiguous. This CDR3 comprises 12 residues. Trimming removed 4 bases at V and 8 bases at J, with 11 bases between. CDR3 amino acids: CASSYGRSGYTF. In nucleotides, the CDR3 is TGTGCCAGCAGTTATGGGAGATCGGGCTACACCTTC.

The chain couples TRBV18 to TRBJ1-2, with 9 bases matching TRBD1. Germline V gene data show CDR1 as KGHSH and CDR2 as LQKENI. The J segment lost 8 bases and the V segment lost 3 bases, leaving 13 bases of the junction unmatched. The CDR3 has 16 amino acids. The CDR3 nucleotides are TGTGCCAGCTCACCCCTGAGGGACAGGGCTTCGACAGGCTACACCTTC. Protein product: CASSPLRDRASTGYTF. The full variable domain, with the rest looked up from reference TRBV18 and TRBJ1-2, is NAGVMQNPRHLVRRRGQEARLRCSPMKGHSHVYWYRQLPEEGLKFMVYLQKENIIDESGMPKERFSAEFPKEGPSILRIQQVVRGDSAAYFCASSPLRDRASTGYTFGSGTRLTVV.

V gene TRBV9 combines with J gene TRBJ2-5; maybe TRBD1 (5 bases). V was shortened by 0 bases and J by 4 bases, with 10 bases between the two germline ends. The germline CDR1 and CDR2 sequences are SGDLS and YYNGEE. This CDR3 spans 14 amino acids. The DNA for the CDR3 is TGTGCCAGCAGCGTAGGACAGCCCGCAGAGACCCAGTACTTC. Amino acid sequence: CASSVGQPAETQYF.

This clone was found once. This chain connects TRBV5-1 to TRBJ1-2; D unresolved. The V gene's germline CDR1 is SGHRS and CDR2 YFSETQ. Trimming left V 0 bases short and J 6 bases short, with 12 bases between. This CDR3 spans 14 amino acids. Written as DNA, the CDR3 is TGCGCCAGCAGCTTGGTTGGGGATAGCGATGGCTACACCTTC. Translated: CASSLVGDSDGYTF.

For the CDR3, the DNA is TGTGCCAGCAGTTTCGGACGGCGGGAACTCACAGATACGCAGTATTTT. It translates to CASSFGRRELTDTQYF. J is TRBJ2-3 and V is TRBV28, with D perhaps matching TRBD2 (6 bases). Germline V lookup: CDR1 MDHEN, CDR2 SYDVKM. Trimming took 3 bases from V and 2 from J, leaving 15 bases between them. The CDR3 spans 16 residues.

The rearrangement uses TRBV29-1 and TRBJ2-1, with 8 bases fitting TRBD1. The CDR3 totals 15 residues. Germline V lookup: CDR1 SQVTM, CDR2 ANQGSEA. V lost 5 bases and J lost 5; bases outside the gene matches: 11. The CDR3 loop is CSVNTADRAHNEQFF. Here the CDR3 DNA reads TGCAGCGTTAATACGGCGGACAGGGCCCACAATGAGCAGTTCTTC.

The gene calls are TRBV2 and TRBJ2-2; the D gene is possibly TRBD2 (7 bases). The CDR3 is made up of 17 amino acids. Trimming pared 6 bases from V and 4 bases from J, leaving 21 bases between. Germline-derived CDR1 and CDR2 are SNHLY and FYNNEI. CDR3 nucleotide sequence: TGTGCCAGCAGACCTGCTTCGGGGGGCATTGGCACCGGGGAGCTGTTTTTT. Translating gives CASRPASGGIGTGELFF.

V is TRBV27 and J is TRBJ2-3, with TRBD2 matching 9 bases. This CDR3 is 16 amino acids long. Unmatched junction bases numbered 9, after V lost 2 bases and J lost 6 bases. Germline V gene sequence: CDR1 MNHEY, CDR2 SMNVEV (reference sequence). This chain's CDR3 is CASSLNGLARSDTQYF. As DNA, the CDR3 is TGTGCCAGCAGTTTAAACGGACTAGCGAGGTCCGATACGCAGTATTTT.

This chain uses TRBV7-9 with TRBJ1-1; D is perhaps TRBD1 (6 bases). Between the trimmed V and J ends, which lost 2 bases and 5 bases, there was a span of 12 bases. Germline-derived CDR1 and CDR2 are SEHNR and FQNEAQ (reference sequence). The CDR3 sequence is 14 residues long. DNA of the CDR3: TGTGCCAGCAGCTTATCAAACAGGGTTACTGAAGCTTTCTTT. As protein: CASSLSNRVTEAFF.

This clone appeared a single time. The V call is TRBV9, the J call TRBJ2-1; no definite D call. There are 12 residues in the CDR3. Per germline, CDR1 SGDLS and CDR2 YYNGEE. Trimming left V 4 bases short and J 7 bases short, with 9 bases between. The CDR3 DNA is TGTGCCAGCAGCCAAGGCGGAAATGAGCAGTTCTTC. As protein: CASSQGGNEQFF.

The chain carries TRBV10-3 and TRBJ2-2; D is unresolved. CDR1 is ENHRY, CDR2 SYGVKD, per germline. The CDR3 covers 14 residues. V was clipped by 5 bases and J by 0 bases, with 7 bases between them. Written as DNA, the CDR3 is TGTGCCATCAGTAATCGCGCGAACACCGGGGAGCTGTTTTTT. It is translated as CAISNRANTGELFF.

The rearrangement uses TRBV12-3 or TRBV12-4 and TRBJ2-1; the D is unclear. The CDR3 consists of 12 residues. V was shortened by 2 bases and J by 6 bases, with 5 bases between the two germline ends. The CDR3 DNA reads as TGTGCCAGCAGTTTAACGAGCAATGAGCAGTTCTTC. Translating gives CASSLTSNEQFF.

The table lists this clone with a few counts. V usage is TRBV28 and J usage is TRBJ2-5; D ambiguous. The V end was cut by 5 bases, the J end by 4 bases, with 11 bases between. The CDR3 spans 13 residues. Germline-derived CDR1 and CDR2 are MDHEN and SYDVKM. This CDR3 reads CASSTTTRETQYF. The CDR3 DNA follows: TGTGCCAGCAGTACTACAACCCGAGAGACCCAGTACTTC.

The chain is built from TRBV19 and TRBJ1-3, with a possible D match to TRBD1 (5 bases). V lost 4 bases, J lost 7 bases, and 14 bases lay in between. There are 14 residues in the CDR3. The germline gives CDR1 LNHDA, CDR2 SQIVND (reference sequence). In nucleotides, the CDR3 is TGTGCCAGTAGTACCCGACAGCCGGCGAACACCATATATTTT. Amino acid sequence: CASSTRQPANTIYF.

The chain combines TRBV6-1 with TRBJ2-7; 9 nucleotides match TRBD2. CDR3 length equals 16 residues. J was trimmed by 3 bases and V by 2 bases; bases with no gene match: 8. Per germline, CDR1 MNHNS and CDR2 SASEGT. CDR3 residues: CASSERLGREGYEQYF. Written as DNA, the CDR3 is TGTGCCAGCAGTGAACGCCTGGGGCGGGAGGGCTACGAGCAGTACTTC.

The chain recombines TRBV5-1 with TRBJ2-5; 9 positions match TRBD1. With 3 bases clipped from V and 0 bases from J, the junction kept 3 bases outside the gene matches. The CDR3 length is 15 residues. The germline CDR1 and CDR2 sequences are SGHRS and YFSETQ. CDR3 sequence reads: CASSSWTGDQETQYF. The CDR3 DNA is TGCGCCAGCAGCTCGTGGACAGGGGACCAAGAGACCCAGTACTTC.

The chain couples TRBV11-2 to TRBJ2-6, with D hard to call. Looked up from germline, CDR1 is SGHAT and CDR2 is FQNNGV. The CDR3 extends over 14 amino acids. The ends were cut back, 5 bases at V and 0 bases at J, with 5 bases in the middle. This chain's CDR3 is CASSISSGANVLTF. The CDR3 nucleotides read TGTGCCAGCAGCATCAGCTCTGGGGCCAACGTCCTGACTTTC.

J is TRBJ2-7 and V is TRBV14; 7 bases align to TRBD2. CDR1 and CDR2 from the germline V gene are SGHDN and FVKESK. The CDR3 consists of 16 residues. V gave up 0 bases and J gave up 1 base; unmatched junction bases: 6. CDR3 region: CASSQEMAGESYEQYF. In nucleotides, the CDR3 is TGTGCCAGCAGCCAAGAAATGGCGGGAGAGTCCTACGAGCAGTACTTC. Full variable domain (remainder filled in from reference TRBV14 and TRBJ2-7): EAGVTQFPSHSVIEKGQTVTLRCDPISGHDNLYWYRRVMGKEIKFLLHFVKESKQDESGMPNNRFLAERTGGTYSTLKVQPAELEDSGVYFCASSQEMAGESYEQYFGPGTRLTVT.

This chain uses TRBV27 with TRBJ2-2; 9 nucleotides align to TRBD2. J lost 4 bases, V lost 3 bases, and 6 bases had no gene match. Germline lookup yields CDR1 MNHEY and CDR2 SMNVEV (reference sequence). CDR3 size: 16 residues. The CDR3 loop reads CASSLWAGGSTGELFF. In nucleotides, the CDR3 is TGTGCCAGCAGTTTGTGGGCGGGAGGGAGCACCGGGGAGCTGTTTTTT.

The gene calls are TRBV5-1 and TRBJ2-7; 7 nucleotides align to TRBD2. Germline V gene data show CDR1 as SGHRS and CDR2 as YFSETQ. The CDR3 extends over 15 amino acids. J gave up 6 bases and V 4 bases, and 13 bases lay outside the gene matches. CDR3 protein: CASSTRTQGGGEQYF. CDR3 nucleotide sequence: TGCGCCAGCAGCACTCGGACCCAGGGCGGGGGCGAGCAGTACTTC.

The V call is TRBV28, the J call TRBJ1-5; D uncertain. Trimming cost V 5 bases and J 5 bases, with 7 bases left between them. The CDR3 spans 12 residues. CDR1 is MDHEN and CDR2 is SYDVKM in the germline V gene. For the CDR3, the DNA is TGTGCCAGCAGTACCATAGATCAGCCCCAGCATTTT. It yields the protein CASSTIDQPQHF.

CDR3 residues: CASSSNVQVSGANVLTF. The CDR3 coding sequence is TGTGCCAGCAGCTCTAACGTACAGGTTTCTGGGGCCAACGTCCTGACTTTC. V and J are TRBV7-3 and TRBJ2-6, with D perhaps TRBD1 (5 bases). The CDR3 spans 17 residues. The germline gives CDR1 SGHTA, CDR2 FQGTGA. V dropped 4 bases and J dropped 1 base, with 14 bases sitting between them.

At least ten counts were recorded for this clone. The rearrangement joins TRBV12-5 to TRBJ1-5, with D possibly matching TRBD1 (6 bases). Germline values: CDR1 LGHNT, CDR2 FRNRAP. Trimming pared 6 bases from V and 4 bases from J, leaving 13 bases between. The CDR3 runs 14 residues. CDR3 protein: CASGHGTPNQPQHF. As DNA, the CDR3 is TGTGCTAGTGGGCACGGGACACCTAATCAGCCCCAGCATTTT.

The chain has TRBV12-5 and TRBJ2-5; the match to TRBD2 covers 13 bases. This CDR3 is built from 16 residues. Trimming removed 5 bases from V and 6 bases from J; junction bases left unmatched: 9. Germline V CDR1 and CDR2: LGHNT, FRNRAP. In DNA form, the CDR3 reads TGTGCTAGTGGTCCCTGGACTAGCGGGAGTGAAAAGACCCAGTACTTC. Translated: CASGPWTSGSEKTQYF.